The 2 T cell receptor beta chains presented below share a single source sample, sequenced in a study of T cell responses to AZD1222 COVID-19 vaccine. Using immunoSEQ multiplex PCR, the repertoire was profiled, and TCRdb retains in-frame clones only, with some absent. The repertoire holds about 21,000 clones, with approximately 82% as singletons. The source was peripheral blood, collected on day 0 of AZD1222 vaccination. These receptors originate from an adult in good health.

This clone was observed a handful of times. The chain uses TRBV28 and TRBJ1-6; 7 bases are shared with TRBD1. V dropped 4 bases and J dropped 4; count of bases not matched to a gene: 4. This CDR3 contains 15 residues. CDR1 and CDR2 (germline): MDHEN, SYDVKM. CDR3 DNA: TGTGCCAGCAGTTCTATGACAGGGTATAATTCACCCCTCCACTTT. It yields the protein CASSSMTGYNSPLHF.

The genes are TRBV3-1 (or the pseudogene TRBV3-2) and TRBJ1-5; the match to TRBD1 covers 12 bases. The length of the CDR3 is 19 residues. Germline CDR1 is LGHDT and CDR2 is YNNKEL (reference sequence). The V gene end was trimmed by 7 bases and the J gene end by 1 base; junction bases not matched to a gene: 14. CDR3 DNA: TGTGCCAGCATCTGCACGGACGGGACAGGGGGCAGGAGCAATCAGCCCCAGCATTTT. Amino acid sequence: CASICTDGTGGRSNQPQHF.